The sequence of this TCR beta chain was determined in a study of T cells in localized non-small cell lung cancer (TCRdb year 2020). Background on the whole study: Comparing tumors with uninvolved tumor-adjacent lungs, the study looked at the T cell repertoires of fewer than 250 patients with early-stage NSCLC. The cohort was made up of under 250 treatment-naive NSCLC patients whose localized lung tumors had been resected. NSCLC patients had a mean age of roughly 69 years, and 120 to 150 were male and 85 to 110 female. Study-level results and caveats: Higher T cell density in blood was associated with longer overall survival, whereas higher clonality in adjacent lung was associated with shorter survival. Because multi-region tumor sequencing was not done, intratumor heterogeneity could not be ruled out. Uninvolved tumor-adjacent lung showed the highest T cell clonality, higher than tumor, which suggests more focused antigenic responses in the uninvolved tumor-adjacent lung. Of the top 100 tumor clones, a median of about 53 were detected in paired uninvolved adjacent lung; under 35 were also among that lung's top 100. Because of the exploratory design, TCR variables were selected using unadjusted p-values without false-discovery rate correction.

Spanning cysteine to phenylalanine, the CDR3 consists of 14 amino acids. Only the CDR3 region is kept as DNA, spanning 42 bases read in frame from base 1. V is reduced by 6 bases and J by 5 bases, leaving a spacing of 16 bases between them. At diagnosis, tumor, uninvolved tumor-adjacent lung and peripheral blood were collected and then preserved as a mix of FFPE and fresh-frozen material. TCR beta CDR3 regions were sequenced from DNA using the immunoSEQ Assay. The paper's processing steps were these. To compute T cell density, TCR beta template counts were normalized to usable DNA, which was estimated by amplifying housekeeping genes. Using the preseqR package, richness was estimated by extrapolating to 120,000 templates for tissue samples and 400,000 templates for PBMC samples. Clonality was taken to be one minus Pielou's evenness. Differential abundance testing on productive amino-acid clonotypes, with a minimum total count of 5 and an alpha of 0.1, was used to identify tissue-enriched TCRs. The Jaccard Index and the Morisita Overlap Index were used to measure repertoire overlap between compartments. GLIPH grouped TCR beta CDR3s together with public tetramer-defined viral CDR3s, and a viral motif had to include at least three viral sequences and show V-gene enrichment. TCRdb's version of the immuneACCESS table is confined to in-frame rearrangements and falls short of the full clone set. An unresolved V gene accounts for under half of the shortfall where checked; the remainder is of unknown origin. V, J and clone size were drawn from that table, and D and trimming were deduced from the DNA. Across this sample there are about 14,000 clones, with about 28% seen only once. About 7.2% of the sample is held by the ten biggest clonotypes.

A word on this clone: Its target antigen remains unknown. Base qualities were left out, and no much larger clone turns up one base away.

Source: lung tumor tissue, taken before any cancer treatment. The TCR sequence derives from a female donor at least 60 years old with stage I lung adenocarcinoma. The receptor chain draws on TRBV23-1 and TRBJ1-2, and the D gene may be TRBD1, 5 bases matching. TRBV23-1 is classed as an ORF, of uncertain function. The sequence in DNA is TGCGCCAGCAGCCAAGACAAGGCAGGGTATGGCTACACCTTC. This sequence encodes CASSQDKAGYGYTF.